The 2 T cell receptor beta chains below come from one sample, sequenced in a study of CD8 T cells in Susac syndrome. RNA in amounts of roughly 0.5 to 1 ug was reverse transcribed with random hexamers. MiXCR was run by TCRdb on the immunoSEQ multiplex PCR reads, yielding one entry per CDR3 protein. The sample shows 80,000 or so distinct CDR3 sequences, just under 95% of them seen only once. The sequenced sample was CD8+ T cells from PBMCs. The receptors derive from a human donor in good health.

The chain employs TRBV5-6 and TRBJ1-2, with D possibly matching TRBD1 (6 bases). V lost 7 bases to trimming and J lost 1 base, with 17 bases between them. Germline V lookup: CDR1 SGHDT, CDR2 YYEEEE. CDR3 length equals 15 residues. The CDR3 DNA follows: TGTGCCAGCCGCCCGAGGACAGAATATAACTATGGCTACACCTTC. Its translation: CASRPRTEYNYGYTF. Full variable domain (rest looked up from reference TRBV5-6 and TRBJ1-2): DAGVTQSPTHLIKTRGQQVTLRCSPKSGHDTVSWYQQALGQGPQFIFQYYEEEERQRGNFPDRFSGHQFPNYSSELNVNALLLGDSALYLCASRPRTEYNYGYTFGSGTRLTVV.

The CDR3 is CASSLVRSSMNTEAFF. The CDR3 DNA follows: TGTGCCAGCAGCTTAGTTCGGTCTTCCATGAACACTGAAGCTTTCTTT. This sequence joins TRBV7-9 and TRBJ1-1, with D hard to call. Germline-derived CDR1 and CDR2 are SEHNR and FQNEAQ (reference sequence). This CDR3 is 16 amino acids long. The V end was cut by 1 base, the J end by 0 bases, with 12 bases between.